A selection of T cell receptor beta chains follows, all from one sample in a study of blood T cell repertoires in COVID-19. Profiled with immunoSEQ multiplex PCR; TCRdb holds only in-frame clones, not every one. Among 150,000 to 200,000 clones listed, about 87% were seen once. Sequenced sample: peripheral blood. These receptor sequences come from a man in his sixties with acute or convalescent COVID-19. Both conserved end residues are part of each CDR3. D genes are given only for firm matches. Clone size appears in some rows only: once, few, many, or a class for an expanded clone.

abundance,d_gene,j_gene,v_gene,CDR3aa,CDR3nt
.,.,TRBJ1-1,TRBV19,CATKEGRTEAFF,TGTGCCACCAAGGAGGGGCGGACTGAAGCTTTCTTT
.,TRBD2,TRBJ2-7,TRBV11-3,CASSLDGTSGYLSSYEQYF,TGTGCCAGCAGCTTAGATGGGACTAGCGGGTATCTGAGCTCCTACGAGCAGTACTTC
once,.,TRBJ1-2,TRBV5-4,CASSLGRNYGYTF,TGTGCCAGCAGCTTGGGCAGAAACTATGGCTACACCTTC
once,TRBD1,TRBJ1-2,TRBV19,CASSISGTGGYGYTF,TGTGCCAGTAGTATCTCCGGGACAGGGGGATATGGCTACACCTTC
.,TRBD1,TRBJ2-2,TRBV7-7,CASSPQGAGTGELFF,TGTGCCAGCAGTCCACAGGGGGCCGGCACCGGGGAGCTGTTTTTT
.,TRBD1,TRBJ1-1,TRBV24-1,CATRAAPGQTNTEAFF,TGTGCCACCAGAGCGGCCCCGGGACAGACGAACACTGAAGCTTTCTTT
.,TRBD1,TRBJ1-5,TRBV24-1,CATSDRTGRNQPQHF,TGTGCCACCAGTGATCGGACAGGGCGCAATCAGCCCCAGCATTTT
once,.,TRBJ1-3,TRBV7-6,CASSQTGYSGNTIYF,TGTGCCAGCAGCCAGACAGGCTACTCTGGAAACACCATATATTTT
.,.,TRBJ2-1,TRBV14,CASTRGNEQFF,TGTGCCAGCACCCGGGGCAATGAGCAGTTCTTC
.,TRBD1,TRBJ1-1,TRBV18,CASSLRTGGTEAFF,TGTGCCAGCTCACTTCGAACAGGGGGCACTGAAGCTTTCTTT
few,TRBD1,TRBJ1-3,TRBV5-1,CASSSQGPGNTIYF,TGCGCCAGCAGCTCACAGGGGCCTGGAAACACCATATATTTT
.,.,TRBJ1-5,TRBV12-3/TRBV12-4,CASSQGTQPQHF,TGTGCCAGCAGCCAGGGGACTCAGCCCCAGCATTTT
.,TRBD1,TRBJ2-6,TRBV27,CASSLGTGFAGANVLTF,TGTGCCAGCAGTTTAGGGACAGGGTTTGCTGGGGCCAACGTCCTGACTTTC
.,TRBD1,TRBJ1-2,TRBV6-5,CASSYGQGARIYGYTF,TGTGCCAGCAGTTACGGGCAGGGGGCTAGGATCTATGGCTACACCTTC
.,.,TRBJ1-2,TRBV30,CASPGLFPNYGYTF,TGTGCCTCCCCGGGACTGTTCCCTAACTATGGCTACACCTTC
.,TRBD1,TRBJ1-1,TRBV13,CASSLPGQGGEAFF,TGTGCCAGCAGCTTACCTGGACAGGGAGGGGAAGCTTTCTTT
.,.,TRBJ1-6,TRBV19,CASKYSGLSPLHF,TGTGCCAGTAAGTACTCCGGACTCTCACCCCTCCACTTT
many,TRBD1,TRBJ2-1,TRBV24-1,CATSDLGRDRVFF,TGTGCCACCAGTGATTTAGGTCGGGACAGGGTTTTCTTC